This T cell receptor (beta chain) is from a study of blood T cell repertoires in COVID-19. The table came from immunoSEQ multiplex PCR; TCRdb's copy has only in-frame clones and leaves some out. The sample lists 120,000 to 150,000 clones; 70% to 90% were seen once. Per germline, CDR1 MNHEY and CDR2 SVGAGI. The CDR3 length is 15 residues. V lost 6 bases and J lost 2, with 16 bases in between. Followed over time, Seattle patients had been enrolled while infection was active. The chain joins TRBV6-5 to TRBJ1-1; tentatively, D is TRBD1 (5 bases). What was sequenced was peripheral blood. The clonotype was recovered from a woman aged 60-70 years with COVID-19, enrolled during active disease. The CDR3 DNA follows: TGTGCCAGCAGCAGAAGGGGCGTAACAAACACTGAAGCTTTCTTT. Its translation: CASSRRGVTNTEAFF.